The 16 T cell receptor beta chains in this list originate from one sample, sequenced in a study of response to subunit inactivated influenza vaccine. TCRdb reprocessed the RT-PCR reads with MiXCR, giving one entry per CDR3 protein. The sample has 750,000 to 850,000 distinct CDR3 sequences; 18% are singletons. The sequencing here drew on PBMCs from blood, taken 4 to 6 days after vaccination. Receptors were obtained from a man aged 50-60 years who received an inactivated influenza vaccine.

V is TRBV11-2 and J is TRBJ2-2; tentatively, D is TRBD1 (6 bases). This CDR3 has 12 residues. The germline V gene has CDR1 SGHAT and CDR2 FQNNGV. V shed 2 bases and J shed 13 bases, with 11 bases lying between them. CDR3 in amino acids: CASSLSWGRLFF. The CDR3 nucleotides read TGTGCCAGCAGCTTATCCTGGGGGCGGCTGTTTTTT.

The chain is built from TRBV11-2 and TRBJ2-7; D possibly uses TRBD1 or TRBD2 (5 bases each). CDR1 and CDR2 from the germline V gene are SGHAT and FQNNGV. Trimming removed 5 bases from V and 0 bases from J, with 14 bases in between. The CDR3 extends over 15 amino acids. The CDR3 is CASSHGTASSYEQYF. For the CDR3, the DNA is TGTGCCAGCAGCCACGGGACGGCGAGCTCCTACGAGCAGTACTTC. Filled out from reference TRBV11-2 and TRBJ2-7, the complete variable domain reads EAGVAQSPRYKIIEKRQSVAFWCNPISGHATLYWYQQILGQGPKLLIQFQNNGVVDDSQLPKDRFSAERLKGVDSTLKIQPAKLEDSAVYLCASSHGTASSYEQYFGPGTRLTVT.

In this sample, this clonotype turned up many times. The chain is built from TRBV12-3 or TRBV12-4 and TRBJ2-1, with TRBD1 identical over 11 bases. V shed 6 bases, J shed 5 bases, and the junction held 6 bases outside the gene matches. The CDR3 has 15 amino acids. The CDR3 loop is CASRRTGGDNNEQFF. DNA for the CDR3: TGTGCCAGCAGACGGACAGGGGGCGACAACAATGAGCAGTTCTTC.

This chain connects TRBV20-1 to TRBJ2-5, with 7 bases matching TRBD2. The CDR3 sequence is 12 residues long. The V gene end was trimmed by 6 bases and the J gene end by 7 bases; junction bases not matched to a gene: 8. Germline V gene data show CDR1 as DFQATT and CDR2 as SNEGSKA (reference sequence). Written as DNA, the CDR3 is TGCAGTGCGCCCTATTGGGGGGGGACCCAGTACTTC. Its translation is CSAPYWGGTQYF.

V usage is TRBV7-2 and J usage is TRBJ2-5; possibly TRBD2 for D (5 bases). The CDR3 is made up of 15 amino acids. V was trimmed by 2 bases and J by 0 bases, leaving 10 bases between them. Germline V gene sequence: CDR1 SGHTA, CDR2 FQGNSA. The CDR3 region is CASSLPEEYQETQYF. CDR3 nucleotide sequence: TGTGCCAGCAGCTTACCGGAGGAGTACCAAGAGACCCAGTACTTC.

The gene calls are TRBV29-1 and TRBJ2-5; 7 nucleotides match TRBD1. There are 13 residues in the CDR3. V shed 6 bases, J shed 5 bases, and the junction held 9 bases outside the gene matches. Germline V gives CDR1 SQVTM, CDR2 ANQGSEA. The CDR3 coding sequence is TGCAGCGTATCAACGACAGGGATCGAGACCCAGTACTTC. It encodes CSVSTTGIETQYF.

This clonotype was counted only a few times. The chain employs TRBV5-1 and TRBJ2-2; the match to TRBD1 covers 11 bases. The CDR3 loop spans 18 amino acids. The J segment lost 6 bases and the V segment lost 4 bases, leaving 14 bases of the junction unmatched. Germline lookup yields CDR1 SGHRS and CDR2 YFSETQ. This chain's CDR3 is CASSPTERTGGFAGELFF. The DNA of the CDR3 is TGCGCCAGCAGCCCAACCGAAAGGACAGGGGGCTTCGCCGGGGAGCTGTTTTTT.

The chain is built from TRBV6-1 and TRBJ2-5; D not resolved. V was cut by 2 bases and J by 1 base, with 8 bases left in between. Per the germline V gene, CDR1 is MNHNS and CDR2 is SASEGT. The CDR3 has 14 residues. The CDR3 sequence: CASSEPRLQETQYF. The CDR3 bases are TGTGCCAGCAGTGAACCACGTCTCCAAGAGACCCAGTACTTC.

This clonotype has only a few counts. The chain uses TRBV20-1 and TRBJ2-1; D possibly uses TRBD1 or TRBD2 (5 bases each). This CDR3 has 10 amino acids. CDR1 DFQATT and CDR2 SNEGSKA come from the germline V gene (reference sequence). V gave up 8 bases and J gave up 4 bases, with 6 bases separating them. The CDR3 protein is CSWGYNEQFF. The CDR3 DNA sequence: TGCAGTTGGGGGTACAATGAGCAGTTCTTC.

The CDR3 spells CASSYSGIYNSPLHF. The DNA of the CDR3 is TGTGCCAGCAGTTATTCTGGAATCTATAATTCACCCCTCCACTTT. The V and J genes are TRBV6-5 and TRBJ1-6; D unresolved. V shed 3 bases and J shed 3 bases, with 9 bases lying between them. Looked up from germline, CDR1 is MNHEY and CDR2 is SVGAGI. The CDR3 is 15 amino acids.

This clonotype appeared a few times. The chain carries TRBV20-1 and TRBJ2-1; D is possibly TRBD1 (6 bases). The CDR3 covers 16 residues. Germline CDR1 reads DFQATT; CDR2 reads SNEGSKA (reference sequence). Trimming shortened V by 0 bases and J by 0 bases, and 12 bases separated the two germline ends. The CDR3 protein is CSARDLGASSYNEQFF. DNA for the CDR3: TGCAGTGCTAGAGACCTGGGGGCAAGCTCCTACAATGAGCAGTTCTTC.

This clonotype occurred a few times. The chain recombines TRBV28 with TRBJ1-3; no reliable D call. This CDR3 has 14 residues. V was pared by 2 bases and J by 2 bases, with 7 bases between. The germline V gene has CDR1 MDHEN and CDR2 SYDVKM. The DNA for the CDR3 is TGTGCCAGCAGTTTAGTAGGGCCTGGAAACACCATATATTTT. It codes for CASSLVGPGNTIYF.

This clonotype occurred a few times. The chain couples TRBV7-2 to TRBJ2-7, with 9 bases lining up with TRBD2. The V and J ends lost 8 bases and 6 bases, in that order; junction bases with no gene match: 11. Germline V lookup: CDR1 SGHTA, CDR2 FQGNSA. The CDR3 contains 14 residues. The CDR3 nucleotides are TGTGCCAGCGACCGCGGGGGGGTATCAGGCGAGCAGTACTTC. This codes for CASDRGGVSGEQYF.

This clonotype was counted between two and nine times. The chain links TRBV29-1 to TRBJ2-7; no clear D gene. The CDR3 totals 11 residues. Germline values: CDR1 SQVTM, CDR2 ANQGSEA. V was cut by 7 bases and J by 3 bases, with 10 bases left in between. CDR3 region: CSAGSYYEQYF. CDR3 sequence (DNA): TGCAGCGCTGGAAGCTACTACGAGCAGTACTTC.

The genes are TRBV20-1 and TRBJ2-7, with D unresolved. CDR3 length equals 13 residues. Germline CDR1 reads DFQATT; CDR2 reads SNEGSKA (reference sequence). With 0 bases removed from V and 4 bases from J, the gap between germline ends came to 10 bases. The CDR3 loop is CSARDYEVYEQYF. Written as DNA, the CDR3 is TGCAGTGCTAGAGATTATGAGGTGTACGAGCAGTACTTC.

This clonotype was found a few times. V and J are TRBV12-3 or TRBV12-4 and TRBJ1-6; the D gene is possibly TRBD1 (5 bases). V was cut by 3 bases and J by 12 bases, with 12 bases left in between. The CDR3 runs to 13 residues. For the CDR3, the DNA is TGTGCCAGCAGTTTTCGGGGGGAAAAACCCCTCCACTTT. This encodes CASSFRGEKPLHF.